This is a list of T cell receptor beta chains from one sample in a study of CD8 T cells in Susac syndrome. TCRdb reanalysed the immunoSEQ multiplex PCR reads using MiXCR and keeps one entry per CDR3 protein. The table records fewer than 300,000 distinct CDR3 sequences, about 85% of them present only once. The specimen was CD8+ T cells from PBMCs. The receptors shown here come from a human donor with multiple sclerosis. The CDR3 runs from the conserved cysteine through the conserved F or W. A D gene is named only where the DNA matches it firmly. A row's size may be missing; if present it is once, few, many or a size class.

TRBD2,NA,TRBV12-3/TRBV12-4,TRBJ2-1,TGTGCCAGCAGTCCCTATAGCGGGTGGGAAGTCGAGCAGTTCTTC,CASSPYSGWEVEQFF
NA,NA,TRBV27,TRBJ1-1,TGTGCCAGCAGTTTAAGGGTAGGGGCCATGAACACTGAAGCTTTCTTT,CASSLRVGAMNTEAFF
NA,NA,TRBV5-6,TRBJ2-1,TGTGCCAGCAGCGACAATATGCTGGTCAATGAGCAGTTCTTC,CASSDNMLVNEQFF
TRBD2,NA,TRBV27,TRBJ2-1,TGTGCCAGCAGTTTCAGCGGGAGTAATGAGCAGTTCTTC,CASSFSGSNEQFF
TRBD1,NA,TRBV7-9,TRBJ2-2,TGTGCCGGAGGACAGGAGAACACCGGGGAGCTGTTTTTT,CAGGQENTGELFF
TRBD1,NA,TRBV28,TRBJ2-7,TGTGCCAGCAGTTTGGCCAGGGACAGGTACTTC,CASSLARDRYF
NA,NA,TRBV13,TRBJ2-3,TGTGCCAGCAGCTTGCGCTCTAGCGACACAGATACGCAGTATTTT,CASSLRSSDTDTQYF
NA,NA,TRBV20-1,TRBJ2-4,TGCAGTGCCCCGGACAAATTGAGGAACATTCAGTACTTC,CSAPDKLRNIQYF
NA,NA,TRBV4-1,TRBJ2-2,TGCGCCAGCAGCCAAGATCCGGGGTCGAACACCGGGGAGCTGTTTTTT,CASSQDPGSNTGELFF
NA,NA,TRBV28,TRBJ2-3,TGTGCCAGCAGTCTGCTGACTAGTGACGGTACTACAGATACGCAGTATTTT,CASSLLTSDGTTDTQYF
NA,NA,TRBV7-9,TRBJ2-3,TGTGCCAGCACGGGAGCAGATACGCAGTATTTT,CASTGADTQYF
TRBD1,NA,TRBV11-2,TRBJ1-1,TGTGCCAGCAGCCCAATGACAGGGGGGGGGAACACTGAAGCTTTCTTT,CASSPMTGGGNTEAFF
NA,once,TRBV28,TRBJ2-3,TGTGCCAGCAGTTTAACGGGAGAGACCACAGATACGCAGTATTTT,CASSLTGETTDTQYF
NA,NA,TRBV7-2,TRBJ2-1,TGTGCCAGCAGCTTAGGGACGCAGGACAGGCAGTTCTTC,CASSLGTQDRQFF
NA,few,TRBV9,TRBJ2-7,TGTGCCAGCAGCGTAGGGAGGGGGCAGTCCGAGCAGTACTTC,CASSVGRGQSEQYF
NA,NA,TRBV9,TRBJ2-2,TGTGCCAGCAGCGTTATACCCGGGGAGCTGTTTTTT,CASSVIPGELFF
TRBD1,NA,TRBV7-9,TRBJ1-1,TGTGCCAGCAGCTTTATGGGACAGCACACTGAAGCTTTCTTT,CASSFMGQHTEAFF
TRBD1,NA,TRBV5-6,TRBJ2-4,TGTGCCAGCAGCGACGGGACAGGGAACATTCAGTACTTC,CASSDGTGNIQYF
NA,NA,TRBV28,TRBJ1-5,TGTGTCAGCAGTATCACGGACAGAAATCAGCCCCAGCATTTT,CVSSITDRNQPQHF
NA,few,TRBV19,TRBJ2-7,TGTGCCAGTAGTATCGATGCAGATATCTACGAACAGTACTTC,CASSIDADIYEQYF
TRBD2,NA,TRBV6-1,TRBJ2-1,TGTGCCAGCAGTCAGGCGTTAGCGGGAGGCTCCTACAATGAGCAGTTCTTC,CASSQALAGGSYNEQFF
TRBD2,NA,TRBV2,TRBJ2-7,TGTGCCAGCGGATCGCGGGAGTATCAATCCCACGAGCAGTACTTC,CASGSREYQSHEQYF
TRBD1,NA,TRBV20-1,TRBJ2-5,TGCAGTGCTGCAGGGGGTCTAGTGGAGACCCAGTACTTC,CSAAGGLVETQYF
NA,NA,TRBV2,TRBJ2-1,TGTGCCAGCAGGACTGGTGCGAACCCCCCCGTCAATGAGCAGTTCTTC,CASRTGANPPVNEQFF
NA,NA,TRBV20-1,TRBJ2-1,TGCAGTGCTAGCATCAGGACAGAACTCTGGGGGGTATTCTACAATGAGCAGTTCTTC,CSASIRTELWGVFYNEQFF
TRBD1,NA,TRBV11-2,TRBJ2-3,TGTGCCGGGCGAAGGGGGCCGGGGACAGATACGCAGTATTTT,CAGRRGPGTDTQYF
NA,NA,TRBV7-9,TRBJ2-3,TGTGCCAGCAGCAAGGGACGCGCAGATACGCAGTATTTT,CASSKGRADTQYF
NA,few,TRBV5-6,TRBJ2-7,TGTGCCAGCAGCTTGTTTAGGGAGCAGTACTTC,CASSLFREQYF
TRBD1,NA,TRBV7-9,TRBJ2-7,TGTGCCAGCCGCTTGGGGACAGGGCCTATCTACGAGCAGTACTTC,CASRLGTGPIYEQYF
NA,NA,TRBV28,TRBJ2-5,TGTGCCAGCAGTTTGGGGGACGGGGCAGAGACCCAGTACTTC,CASSLGDGAETQYF
NA,once,TRBV6-5,TRBJ2-2,TGTGCCAGCAGTTACACAAGAAGGGTCACCGGGGAGCTGTTTTTT,CASSYTRRVTGELFF